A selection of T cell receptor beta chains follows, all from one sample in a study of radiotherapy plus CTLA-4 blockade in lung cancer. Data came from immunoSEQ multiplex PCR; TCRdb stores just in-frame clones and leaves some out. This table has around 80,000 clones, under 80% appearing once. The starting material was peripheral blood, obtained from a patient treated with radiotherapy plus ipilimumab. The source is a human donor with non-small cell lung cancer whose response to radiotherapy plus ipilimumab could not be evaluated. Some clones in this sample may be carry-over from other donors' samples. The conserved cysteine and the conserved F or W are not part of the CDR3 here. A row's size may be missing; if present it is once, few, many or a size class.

CDR3 protein: ASSQMSGGLGDNEQF
J gene: TRBJ2-1
clone size: -
V gene: TRBV4-2

CDR3 protein: ASSVQATGSYEQY
J gene: TRBJ2-7
clone size: -
V gene: TRBV6-1

CDR3 protein: ASSQDVRTGGYGYT
J gene: TRBJ1-2
clone size: few
V gene: TRBV4-1

CDR3 protein: AFRTGENSPLH
J gene: TRBJ1-6
clone size: -
V gene: TRBV10-3

CDR3 protein: ASRTHYYT
J gene: TRBJ1-2
clone size: -
V gene: TRBV19

CDR3 protein: ASSRDRGNTGELF
J gene: TRBJ2-2
clone size: -
V gene: TRBV4-2

CDR3 protein: AWSVGAIMNTEAF
J gene: TRBJ1-1
clone size: -
V gene: TRBV30

CDR3 protein: ASSRGQGANTGELF
J gene: TRBJ2-2
clone size: -
V gene: TRBV27

CDR3 protein: ASSQGGGSGVAQH
J gene: TRBJ1-5
clone size: -
V gene: TRBV4-2

CDR3 protein: ASTTFNTGELF
J gene: TRBJ2-2
clone size: -
V gene: TRBV9

CDR3 protein: ASSSTELNTIY
J gene: TRBJ1-3
clone size: -
V gene: TRBV7-6

CDR3 protein: ASTESLGTGPYGYT
J gene: TRBJ1-2
clone size: -
V gene: TRBV5-1

CDR3 protein: ASSLEGGGGSYEQY
J gene: TRBJ2-7
clone size: -
V gene: TRBV13

CDR3 protein: ASSLGPRREETQY
J gene: TRBJ2-5
clone size: -
V gene: TRBV7-9

CDR3 protein: ASSPPGQGAGEQY
J gene: TRBJ2-7
clone size: -
V gene: TRBV6-5

CDR3 protein: ASSLNGQVGYT
J gene: TRBJ1-2
clone size: -
V gene: TRBV5-1

CDR3 protein: ASSSPGTGLGYGYT
J gene: TRBJ1-2
clone size: -
V gene: TRBV5-4

CDR3 protein: ASTPLDGGPYNEQF
J gene: TRBJ2-1
clone size: -
V gene: TRBV19

CDR3 protein: ASSLDREGGYGYT
J gene: TRBJ1-2
clone size: -
V gene: TRBV7-3

CDR3 protein: ASSNQGSVLGNTIY
J gene: TRBJ1-3
clone size: -
V gene: TRBV28

CDR3 protein: ASSLTSALYNEQF
J gene: TRBJ2-1
clone size: -
V gene: TRBV5-1

CDR3 protein: ASSLVVRGGGKTQY
J gene: TRBJ2-5
clone size: once
V gene: TRBV5-6

CDR3 protein: AISKDRGEEAF
J gene: TRBJ1-1
clone size: many
V gene: TRBV10-3

CDR3 protein: ASSRDRGAGYEQY
J gene: TRBJ2-7
clone size: -
V gene: TRBV28

CDR3 protein: SVEDLLGELF
J gene: TRBJ2-2
clone size: -
V gene: TRBV29-1

CDR3 protein: ASSLQGPYNSPLH
J gene: TRBJ1-6
clone size: -
V gene: TRBV7-6

CDR3 protein: ASSPTGATNEQF
J gene: TRBJ2-1
clone size: -
V gene: TRBV5-1

CDR3 protein: ASSFGQGLGYEQY
J gene: TRBJ2-7
clone size: -
V gene: TRBV9

CDR3 protein: ASRGVRPVDYGYT
J gene: TRBJ1-2
clone size: -
V gene: TRBV6-1